This T cell receptor (beta chain) stems from a study of CD8 T cells in ankylosing spondylitis. One entry per CDR3 protein, called by TCRdb with MiXCR from the 5' RACE reads. The sample includes fewer than 550,000 distinct CDR3 sequences, approximately 5% of them seen just once. This clonotype was picked up many times. Its antigen is unidentified. Whole-study results and caveats: For ankylosing spondylitis blood, a TCR beta motif of several highly homologous variants appeared characteristic.

CDR3 length: 12 residues. Germline V gene sequence: CDR1 SGHRS, CDR2 YFSETQ. V gave up 3 bases and J gave up 6 bases; unmatched junction bases: 3. The sequencing sample was made of blood, either unsorted or a sorted T cell fraction (not recorded which). J is TRBJ2-7 and V is TRBV5-1, with TRBD2 matching 7 bases. The clonotype originates from a male donor with ankylosing spondylitis. Written as DNA, the CDR3 is TGCGCCAGCAGCTGGGACTACGGCGAGCAGTACTTC. This gives the protein CASSWDYGEQYF.